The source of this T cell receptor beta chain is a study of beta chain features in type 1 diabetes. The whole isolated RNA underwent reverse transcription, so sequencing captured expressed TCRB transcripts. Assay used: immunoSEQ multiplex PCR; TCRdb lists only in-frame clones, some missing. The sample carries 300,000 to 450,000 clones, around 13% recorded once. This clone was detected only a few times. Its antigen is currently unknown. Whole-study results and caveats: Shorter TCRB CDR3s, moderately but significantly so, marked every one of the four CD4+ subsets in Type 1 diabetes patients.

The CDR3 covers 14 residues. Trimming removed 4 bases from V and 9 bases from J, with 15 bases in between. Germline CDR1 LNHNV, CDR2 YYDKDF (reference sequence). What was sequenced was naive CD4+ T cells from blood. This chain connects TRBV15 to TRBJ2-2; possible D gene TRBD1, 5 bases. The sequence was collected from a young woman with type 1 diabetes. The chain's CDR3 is CATSTVRAGRELFF. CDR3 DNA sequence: TGTGCCACCAGCACAGTCAGGGCTGGCCGGGAGCTGTTTTTT.